The 18 T cell receptor beta chains listed next were all sequenced from one sample in a study of blood T cell repertoires in COVID-19. Clones were sequenced by immunoSEQ multiplex PCR, and TCRdb holds only the in-frame ones, with some missing. Of approximately 61,000 clones detected, about 86% appear once; the ten largest clones hold less than 20%. Material for sequencing was peripheral blood. The receptor set was obtained from a woman older than 75 with active COVID-19.

This clone occurred once. This chain joins TRBV4-1 and TRBJ1-1; tentative D call: TRBD1 (6 bases). CDR1 MGHRA and CDR2 YSYEKL come from the germline V gene. V was shortened by 0 bases and J by 1 base, with 9 bases between the two germline ends. There are 15 residues in the CDR3. This CDR3 is CASSQDPTGNTEAFF. In DNA, the CDR3 is TGCGCCAGCAGCCAAGACCCGACAGGGAACACTGAAGCTTTCTTT.

This chain uses TRBV5-1 with TRBJ2-5; D is undetermined. This CDR3 region has 13 residues. In germline, CDR1 is SGHRS, CDR2 YFSETQ. V was shortened by 0 bases and J by 5 bases, with 8 bases between the two germline ends. CDR3 residues: CASSLDLVETQYF. In nucleotides, the CDR3 is TGCGCCAGCAGCTTGGACCTAGTGGAGACCCAGTACTTC.

A few counts support this clone. The J gene is TRBJ2-7, the V gene TRBV19; D may be TRBD1 (5 bases). V gave up 5 bases and J gave up 5 bases, with 16 bases separating them. The germline CDR1 and CDR2 sequences are LNHDA and SQIVND (reference sequence). There are 14 residues in the CDR3. The CDR3 spells CASSPLWGYHEQYF. The CDR3 DNA reads TGTGCCAGTAGTCCGTTATGGGGCTACCACGAGCAGTACTTC.

This rearrangement joins TRBV5-6 to TRBJ1-3; D gene uncertain. The V end was cut by 0 bases, the J end by 0 bases, with 10 bases between. From germline, CDR1 is SGHDT and CDR2 YYEEEE. This CDR3 comprises 16 residues. The CDR3 sequence is CASSLAHRYSGNTIYF. Here the CDR3 DNA reads TGTGCCAGCAGCTTGGCCCACAGATACTCTGGAAACACCATATATTTT.

The rearrangement uses TRBV5-6 and TRBJ2-1; the match to TRBD2 covers 14 bases. The V gene's germline CDR1 is SGHDT and CDR2 YYEEEE. CDR3 size: 16 residues. Trimming removed 4 bases from V and 10 bases from J; junction bases left unmatched: 10. The DNA of the CDR3 is TGTGCCAGCAGCCCGGGACTAGCGGGGGCTGGTGTAGAGCAGTTCTTC. This sequence encodes CASSPGLAGAGVEQFF.

The rearrangement links TRBV18 to TRBJ1-4, with 7 positions matching TRBD1. The J segment lost 6 bases and the V segment lost 6 bases, leaving 13 bases of the junction unmatched. Germline V gene lookup returns CDR1 KGHSH and CDR2 LQKENI. This CDR3 has 16 residues. This CDR3 is CASSQTATGIDEKLFF. The DNA for the CDR3 is TGTGCCAGCTCCCAAACTGCGACAGGGATAGATGAAAAACTGTTTTTT.

This clone was seen just once. This rearrangement joins TRBV4-2 to TRBJ1-2; TRBD1 agrees at 7 bases. CDR3 size: 15 residues. With 2 bases clipped from V and 2 bases from J, the junction kept 5 bases outside the gene matches. CDR1 LGHNA and CDR2 YNFKEQ come from the germline V gene. The CDR3 loop reads CASSQQDRPNYGYTF. The CDR3 coding sequence is TGTGCCAGCAGCCAACAGGACAGGCCGAACTATGGCTACACCTTC.

The chain combines TRBV5-3 with TRBJ2-7, with 12 bases lining up with TRBD2. TRBV5-3 is placed among ORFs of uncertain function. V was clipped by 0 bases and J by 5 bases; unmatched bases: 12. The CDR3 contains 18 residues. The CDR3 nucleotides read TGTGCCAGAAGCTTGGGGACCCCTAGCGGGGGGGCTCAAAACGAGCAGTACTTC. Protein sequence: CARSLGTPSGGAQNEQYF.

The chain carries TRBV7-3 and TRBJ2-1; 14 bases fit TRBD2. V trimming: 3 bases; J trimming: 10 bases; junction bases outside the gene matches: 2. Germline loops: CDR1 SGHTA, CDR2 FQGTGA. This CDR3 contains 14 residues. This CDR3 reads CASSFGLAGGEQFF. CDR3 nucleotide sequence: TGTGCCAGCAGCTTTGGACTAGCGGGGGGAGAGCAGTTCTTC.

This chain connects TRBV9 to TRBJ2-1; 13 nucleotides agree with TRBD2. Germline CDR1 is SGDLS and CDR2 is YYNGEE. The CDR3 sequence is 18 residues long. V shed 0 bases, J shed 2 bases, and the junction held 5 bases outside the gene matches. CDR3 in DNA: TGTGCCAGCAGCGTAGGGGCCGGGACTAGCGGGGCCTACAATGAGCAGTTCTTC. It yields the protein CASSVGAGTSGAYNEQFF.

V gene TRBV18 combines with J gene TRBJ1-5, with unresolved D. V lost 3 bases, J lost 5 bases, and 17 bases lay in between. Germline-derived CDR1 and CDR2 are KGHSH and LQKENI. This CDR3 is built from 16 residues. The CDR3 loop is CASSPSPSRRDQPQHF. The CDR3 DNA reads TGTGCCAGCTCACCTTCCCCCAGCAGGAGGGATCAGCCCCAGCATTTT. Full variable domain (rest looked up from reference TRBV18 and TRBJ1-5): NAGVMQNPRHLVRRRGQEARLRCSPMKGHSHVYWYRQLPEEGLKFMVYLQKENIIDESGMPKERFSAEFPKEGPSILRIQQVVRGDSAAYFCASSPSPSRRDQPQHFGDGTRLSIL.

The CDR3 protein is CASSLTGGWGTDTQYF. CDR3 DNA: TGTGCCAGCAGCCTAACGGGGGGCTGGGGCACAGATACGCAGTATTTT. This chain uses TRBV7-2 with TRBJ2-3, with a possible D match to TRBD2 (7 bases). The CDR3 consists of 16 residues. Per the germline V gene, CDR1 is SGHTA and CDR2 is FQGNSA. Deletions cut 5 bases from V and 1 base from J, with 16 bases between.

There are a few counts of this clone. The rearrangement joins TRBV9 to TRBJ2-1; D possibly corresponds to TRBD2 (5 bases). Trimming cost V 0 bases and J 2 bases, with 9 bases left between them. Germline V CDR1 and CDR2: SGDLS, YYNGEE. The CDR3 totals 15 residues. The DNA of the CDR3 is TGTGCCAGCAGCGTAGGAGGGAGCGCCTACAATGAGCAGTTCTTC. It yields the protein CASSVGGSAYNEQFF.

CDR3 protein: CAWSAGTGLSNEKLFF. The CDR3 coding sequence is TGTGCCTGGAGTGCGGGGACAGGCCTTTCTAATGAAAAACTGTTTTTT. The V call is TRBV30, the J call TRBJ1-4; 8 bases are shared with TRBD1. The CDR3 has 16 amino acids. With V trimmed by 1 base and J by 3 bases, 7 bases remained unmatched. From germline, CDR1 is GTSNPN and CDR2 SVGIG (reference sequence).

This clone came up once. The chain joins TRBV3-1 (or the pseudogene TRBV3-2) to TRBJ2-1; no clear D. V was cut by 5 bases and J by 8 bases, with 13 bases left in between. This CDR3 region has 13 residues. Germline V gene lookup returns CDR1 LGHDT and CDR2 YNNKEL (reference sequence). CDR3 sequence: CASSSSTIYEQFF. The CDR3 DNA reads TGTGCCAGCAGCTCCTCAACTATCTATGAGCAGTTCTTC.

The rearrangement uses TRBV5-1 and TRBJ2-7, with 9 bases that match TRBD2. CDR3 size: 16 residues. Germline CDR1 SGHRS, CDR2 YFSETQ. J gave up 4 bases and V 3 bases, and 11 bases lay outside the gene matches. The CDR3 loop is CASSSSSASGEYEQYF. As DNA, the CDR3 is TGCGCCAGCAGCTCATCGTCCGCTAGCGGGGAGTACGAGCAGTACTTC.

The chain has TRBV4-3 and TRBJ1-2; tentative D call: TRBD1 (6 bases). V was cut by 1 base and J by 3 bases, with 9 bases left in between. The CDR3 is 14 residues long. Germline V gene data show CDR1 as LGHNA and CDR2 as YSLEER. The CDR3 is CASSQGRGDYGYTF. DNA of the CDR3: TGCGCCAGCAGCCAAGGCAGGGGAGACTATGGCTACACCTTC.

The chain recombines TRBV10-3 with TRBJ2-3; possible D gene TRBD2, 5 bases. V dropped 4 bases and J dropped 1 base, with 9 bases sitting between them. The length of the CDR3 is 14 residues. From germline, CDR1 is ENHRY and CDR2 SYGVKD. The CDR3 DNA reads as TGTGCCATCAGTGTCGGTAGCGGCACAGATACGCAGTATTTT. This translates into CAISVGSGTDTQYF.